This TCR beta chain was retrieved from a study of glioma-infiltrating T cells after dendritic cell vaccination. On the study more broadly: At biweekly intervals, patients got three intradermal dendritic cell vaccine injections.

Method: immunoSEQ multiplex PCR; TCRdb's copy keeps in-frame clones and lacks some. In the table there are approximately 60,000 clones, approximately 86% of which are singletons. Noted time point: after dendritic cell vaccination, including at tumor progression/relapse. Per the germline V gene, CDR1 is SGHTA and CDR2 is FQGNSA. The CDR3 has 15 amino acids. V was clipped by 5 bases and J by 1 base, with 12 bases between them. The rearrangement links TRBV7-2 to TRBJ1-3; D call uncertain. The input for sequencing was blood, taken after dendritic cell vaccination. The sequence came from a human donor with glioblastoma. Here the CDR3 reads CASSPRGVSGNTIYF. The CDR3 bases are TGTGCCAGCAGCCCCCGTGGAGTTTCTGGAAACACCATATATTTT.